Below, 22 T cell receptor beta chains from the same sample are listed, as sequenced in a study of beta chain features in type 1 diabetes. The entirety of the isolated RNA underwent reverse transcription, so expressed TCRB transcripts were sequenced. Profiled with immunoSEQ multiplex PCR; TCRdb holds only in-frame clones, not every one. The sample carries hundreds of thousands of clones, around 13% recorded once. Sequencing was performed on naive CD4+ T cells from blood. The receptor source for this set is a man between 18 and 35 years old in good health.

This clone was seen a few times. This chain links TRBV25-1 with TRBJ2-1, with D perhaps matching TRBD2 (5 bases). In germline, CDR1 is MGHDK, CDR2 SYGVNS. V was cut by 1 base and J by 4 bases, with 8 bases left in between. The CDR3 spans 14 residues. The CDR3 coding sequence is TGTGCCAGCAGTGAATTCGGGATTTACAATGAGCAGTTCTTC. It is translated as CASSEFGIYNEQFF. The full variable domain, completed using reference TRBV25-1 and TRBJ2-1, is EADIYQTPRYLVIGTGKKITLECSQTMGHDKMYWYQQDPGMELHLIHYSYGVNSTEKGDLSSESTVSRIRTEHFPLTLESARPSHTSQYLCASSEFGIYNEQFFGPGTRLTVL.

This clone was seen more than once but under ten times. The V call is TRBV4-2, the J call TRBJ2-1; 9 bases fit TRBD1. Germline V gives CDR1 LGHNA, CDR2 YNFKEQ. The CDR3 runs to 14 residues. V shed 6 bases and J 7 bases; nucleotides not matched to a gene: 7. The CDR3 region is CASSTGGAGNEQFF. CDR3 DNA: TGTGCCAGCAGTACAGGGGGCGCGGGGAATGAGCAGTTCTTC.

The chain carries TRBV7-2 and TRBJ2-3; D possibly corresponds to TRBD1 (5 bases). This CDR3 spans 13 amino acids. Germline V gene lookup returns CDR1 SGHTA and CDR2 FQGNSA. V was clipped by 0 bases and J by 7 bases, with 8 bases between them. The CDR3 bases are TGTGCCAGCAGCTTAGCAGGGGAAAATACGCAGTATTTT. This encodes CASSLAGENTQYF.

CDR3 DNA: TGCAGCGTCGCTGGGTCGGGACAGACCTACGAGCAGTACTTC. It is translated as CSVAGSGQTYEQYF. This chain joins TRBV29-1 and TRBJ2-5; 7 bases agree with TRBD1. TRBJ2-7 explains the end of the DNA better; the J call may be wrong. The CDR3 contains 14 residues. Germline V lookup: CDR1 SQVTM, CDR2 ANQGSEA.

J is TRBJ2-2 and V is TRBV11-2, with 8 bases that match TRBD1. Germline values: CDR1 SGHAT, CDR2 FQNNGV. CDR3 length: 17 residues. V shed 0 bases and J 5 bases; nucleotides not matched to a gene: 8. CDR3 protein: CASSLDRAGGETGELFF. In DNA, the CDR3 is TGTGCCAGCAGCTTAGATAGGGCAGGGGGCGAGACCGGGGAGCTGTTTTTT.

This clone was counted at least ten times. The sample has other DNA sequences that encode this CDR3 too. The chain carries TRBV7-9 and TRBJ2-7; perhaps TRBD1 as D (6 bases). Trimming shortened V by 5 bases and J by 4 bases, and 9 bases separated the two germline ends. The CDR3 has 12 residues. CDR1 SEHNR and CDR2 FQNEAQ come from the germline V gene (reference sequence). CDR3 in amino acids: CASSPTGYEQYF. The DNA of the CDR3 is TGTGCCAGCAGCCCCACAGGGTACGAGCAGTACTTC.

The V and J genes are TRBV30 and TRBJ1-5, with TRBD1 matching 7 bases. The CDR3 totals 13 residues. V lost 6 bases and J lost 5; bases outside the gene matches: 7. Germline loops: CDR1 GTSNPN, CDR2 SVGIG (reference sequence). Written as DNA, the CDR3 is TGTGCCTGCGAGCAGGGGGGAGATCAGCCCCAGCATTTT. This encodes CACEQGGDQPQHF.

This clone was seen a handful of times. The chain recombines TRBV12-5 with TRBJ1-2; 8 positions agree with TRBD1. Trimming at V came to 7 bases and at J to 6 bases, leaving 4 bases not matched to a gene. The CDR3 totals 12 residues. From germline, CDR1 is LGHNT and CDR2 FRNRAP. The CDR3 region has the DNA TGTGCTAGTGCGGAACAGGGGGATGGCTACACCTTC. Translation gives CASAEQGDGYTF.

This clone has a handful of counts. This chain uses TRBV5-1 with TRBJ2-3, with D maybe TRBD2 (5 bases). Trimming shortened V by 2 bases and J by 6 bases, and 19 bases separated the two germline ends. CDR1 is SGHRS and CDR2 is YFSETQ in the germline V gene. The CDR3 covers 16 residues. The CDR3 coding sequence is TGCGCCAGCAGCTTCCCGGGATCAACGATGCGGGATACGCAGTATTTT. Its translation: CASSFPGSTMRDTQYF.

This clone was observed a handful of times. The gene calls are TRBV10-3 and TRBJ2-3; 7 bases fit TRBD1. The CDR3 extends over 14 amino acids. J lost 2 bases, V lost 6 bases, and 5 bases had no gene match. Germline CDR1 ENHRY, CDR2 SYGVKD. CDR3 sequence (DNA): TGTGCCATCAGGCACGGGACAGCCACAGATACGCAGTATTTT. Amino acid sequence: CAIRHGTATDTQYF.

This clone has a handful of counts. The chain employs TRBV6-5 and TRBJ1-3; D call uncertain. CDR1 is MNHEY and CDR2 is SVGAGI in the germline V gene. This CDR3 has 16 residues. Trimming stripped 2 bases from V and 0 bases from J, with 11 bases between. As DNA, the CDR3 is TGTGCCAGCAGTTACGGGCTCCGTAGCTCTGGAAACACCATATATTTT. Translated: CASSYGLRSSGNTIYF.

This clone was counted only a few times. This chain connects TRBV4-2 to TRBJ2-1, with a possible D match to TRBD1 (5 bases). V lost 4 bases to trimming and J lost 0 bases, with 13 bases between them. Per the germline V gene, CDR1 is LGHNA and CDR2 is YNFKEQ. There are 16 residues in the CDR3. CDR3 DNA sequence: TGTGCCAGCAGCCTCCTCAGGGCCCCCTCCTACAATGAGCAGTTCTTC. It specifies CASSLLRAPSYNEQFF.

The table lists this clone with a few counts. This rearrangement joins TRBV29-1 to TRBJ1-5; 9 bases align to TRBD1. The CDR3 spans 16 residues. Germline-derived CDR1 and CDR2 are SQVTM and ANQGSEA. Trimming took 4 bases from V and 2 from J; bases not matched to a gene: 9. CDR3 sequence reads: CSVVWGTGHGNQPQHF. The CDR3 bases are TGCAGCGTTGTTTGGGGGACAGGGCACGGCAATCAGCCCCAGCATTTT.

There are many counts of this clone. The genes are TRBV29-1 and TRBJ2-7; weak D call: TRBD1 (5 bases). Germline V gene lookup returns CDR1 SQVTM and CDR2 ANQGSEA. V shed 5 bases and J shed 5 bases, with 13 bases lying between them. The CDR3 has 12 residues. CDR3 residues: CSVIGHGDEQYF. The CDR3 DNA reads TGCAGCGTTATTGGACACGGAGACGAGCAGTACTTC.

V and J are TRBV6-6 and TRBJ1-2; D is possibly TRBD1 (6 bases). V was shortened by 6 bases and J by 4 bases, with 15 bases between the two germline ends. This CDR3 has 14 amino acids. In germline, CDR1 is MNHNY, CDR2 SVGAGI (reference sequence). CDR3 amino acids: CASRPGTGIYGYTF. The CDR3 DNA reads as TGTGCCAGCAGGCCCGGTACAGGGATCTATGGCTACACCTTC.

This clone was observed a few times. CDR3 sequence (DNA): TGTGCCAGCAGCTTAAGGGGCCTGGGGGCGCGTTCCGACGAGCAGTACTTC. Translation gives CASSLRGLGARSDEQYF. This chain connects TRBV7-6 to TRBJ2-7; weak D call: TRBD1 (6 bases). This CDR3 comprises 17 residues. Per germline, CDR1 SGHVS and CDR2 FNYEAQ. The V end lost 2 bases, the J end lost 5 bases, and 22 bases lay between the germline ends.

The chain uses TRBV6-5 and TRBJ1-4; TRBD1 aligns across 7 bases. From germline, CDR1 is MNHEY and CDR2 SVGAGI. V lost 5 bases, J lost 4 bases, and 4 bases stayed unmatched. This CDR3 has 14 amino acids. DNA for the CDR3: TGTGCCAGCAGTGATGGACAGGTTAATGAAAAACTGTTTTTT. Encoded protein: CASSDGQVNEKLFF.

The chain carries TRBV30 and TRBJ1-1; D remains ambiguous. V lost 0 bases and J 3 bases, leaving 11 bases between the germline ends. CDR3 length: 14 residues. Germline values: CDR1 GTSNPN, CDR2 SVGIG (reference sequence). The chain's CDR3 is CAWSVSGSDTEAFF. CDR3 nucleotides: TGTGCCTGGAGTGTGTCGGGGTCGGACACTGAAGCTTTCTTT.

V gene TRBV7-9 combines with J gene TRBJ2-1; 11 positions match TRBD2. Looked up from germline, CDR1 is SEHNR and CDR2 is FQNEAQ (reference sequence). Trimming took 2 bases from V and 9 from J; bases not matched to a gene: 3. This CDR3 is 14 amino acids long. The CDR3 DNA follows: TGTGCCAGCAGCTTAAGGCTAGCGGGGGGTGAGCAGTTCTTC. Translation: CASSLRLAGGEQFF.

CDR3 amino acids: CASTPLITGEAFF. The CDR3 DNA sequence: TGTGCCAGCACTCCCTTGATTACAGGGGAAGCTTTCTTT. The rearrangement joins TRBV6-6 to TRBJ1-1, with D maybe TRBD1 (6 bases). The ends were cut back, 7 bases at V and 8 bases at J, with 17 bases in the middle. There are 13 residues in the CDR3. The germline gives CDR1 MNHNY, CDR2 SVGAGI (reference sequence).

This clone occurred a few times. CDR3 in DNA: TGTGCCAGCAGTTTTGGGGGACAGCCCCAAGAGACCCAGTACTTC. Residues: CASSFGGQPQETQYF. The chain employs TRBV28 and TRBJ2-5; the match to TRBD1 covers 7 bases. V trimming: 3 bases; J trimming: 1 base; junction bases outside the gene matches: 5. CDR1 and CDR2 from the germline V gene are MDHEN and SYDVKM. The CDR3 has 15 amino acids. The variable domain in full, with the rest retrieved from reference TRBV28 and TRBJ2-5, is DVKVTQSSRYLVKRTGEKVFLECVQDMDHENMFWYRQDPGLGLRLIYFSYDVKMKEKGDIPEGYSVSREKKERFSLILESASTNQTSMYLCASSFGGQPQETQYFGPGTRLLVL.

The J gene is TRBJ1-1, the V gene TRBV29-1; weak D call: TRBD1 (6 bases). Germline-derived CDR1 and CDR2 are SQVTM and ANQGSEA. V shed 7 bases and J shed 3 bases, with 15 bases lying between them. The CDR3 is made up of 13 amino acids. The CDR3 region is CSARQALDTEAFF. In nucleotides, the CDR3 is TGCAGCGCTCGACAGGCCTTGGACACTGAAGCTTTCTTT.